This is a list of T cell receptor beta chains from one sample in a study of cytomegalovirus exposure and HLA in healthy donors. Sequencing was performed with immunoSEQ multiplex PCR; in TCRdb, only in-frame clones are kept and a portion is missing. The sample comprises roughly 130,000 clones, less than 85% of which are singletons, and around 1.9% rests with the top ten. Sequenced sample: PBMCs. The receptors here all came from a man in his forties in good health and CMV-seronegative. CDR3s include the opening cysteine and the closing phenylalanine or tryptophan. The D gene is left open where the match is weak. Only some rows state a clone size, as once, few, many or a class for expanded clones.

>TRBV15|few|TRBJ2-2|NA
CATSSTGGRSAGELFF
TGTGCCACCAGCAGTACCGGGGGAAGATCCGCCGGGGAGCTGTTTTTT
>TRBV7-9|NA|TRBJ1-5|NA
CASSSGSSGNQPQHF
TGTGCCAGCAGCTCCGGGAGTTCAGGCAATCAGCCCCAGCATTTT
>TRBV29-1|NA|TRBJ2-7|TRBD2
CSTLAGAYEQYF
TGCAGCACCCTAGCGGGGGCCTACGAGCAGTACTTC
>TRBV10-2|NA|TRBJ2-7|TRBD2
CASSDPGTRGYEQYF
TGCGCCAGCAGTGACCCTGGGACTAGAGGTTACGAGCAGTACTTC
>TRBV6-5|NA|TRBJ1-2|NA
CASSSGQNYGYTF
TGTGCCAGCAGCTCAGGACAGAACTATGGCTACACCTTC
>TRBV29-1|NA|TRBJ2-3|NA
CSVPNLSRGQITDTQYF
TGCAGCGTTCCCAACCTTAGCAGGGGTCAGATCACAGATACGCAGTATTTT
>TRBV18|few|TRBJ2-7|TRBD1
CASSPSQGALGEQYF
TGTGCCAGCTCACCAAGCCAGGGGGCCTTGGGGGAGCAGTACTTC
>TRBV27|NA|TRBJ2-3|NA
CATRLGRSTDTQYF
TGTGCCACCCGCCTGGGGCGGAGCACAGATACGCAGTATTTT
>TRBV29-1|NA|TRBJ1-1|NA
CSVEDSWGEQRDQAFF
TGCAGCGTTGAAGATTCTTGGGGGGAGCAGCGAGATCAGGCTTTCTTT
>TRBV7-8|few|TRBJ2-1|TRBD2
CASGREAGYNEQFF
TGTGCCAGCGGGCGGGAGGCGGGCTACAATGAGCAGTTCTTC
>TRBV7-6|NA|TRBJ2-7|NA
CASSPRGAGYEQYF
TGTGCCAGCAGCCCGAGAGGCGCGGGCTACGAGCAGTACTTC
>TRBV5-4|NA|TRBJ2-7|TRBD1
CASSPGTVSYEQYF
TGTGCCAGCAGCCCCGGGACAGTGTCCTACGAGCAGTACTTC
>TRBV10-3|once|TRBJ1-2|NA
CAITYDISYGYTF
TGTGCCATCACCTACGACATATCATATGGCTACACCTTC
>TRBV7-9|NA|TRBJ2-3|TRBD2
CSSSPLLAGATDTQYF
TGTTCCAGCAGCCCACTACTAGCGGGAGCGACAGATACGCAGTATTTT
>TRBV2|NA|TRBJ2-7|TRBD2
CASKMRAGGGYEQYF
TGTGCCAGCAAGATGCGGGCGGGAGGGGGCTACGAGCAGTACTTC
>TRBV28|NA|TRBJ1-3|NA
CASSLRSAGNTIYF
TGTGCCAGCAGTTTGAGGAGCGCCGGAAACACCATATATTTT
>TRBV27|NA|TRBJ2-7|NA
CASSLTGTYEQYF
TGTGCCAGCAGTTTAACAGGGACCTACGAGCAGTACTTC
>TRBV27|NA|TRBJ2-1|NA
CASRRYYNEQFF
TGTGCCAGCAGACGGTACTACAATGAGCAGTTCTTC
>TRBV6-4|NA|TRBJ2-3|NA
CASSDGIGADTQYF
TGTGCCAGCAGTGACGGGATAGGGGCAGATACGCAGTATTTT
>TRBV5-6|NA|TRBJ2-2|NA
CASSSILSSGNTGELFF
TGTGCCAGCAGCTCCATCCTATCCAGCGGTAACACCGGGGAGCTGTTTTTT
>TRBV28|NA|TRBJ2-6|NA
CASGPRGSGANVLTF
TGTGCCAGCGGACCGAGGGGGTCTGGGGCCAACGTCCTGACTTTC
>TRBV7-9|NA|TRBJ2-2|NA
CASSLGWRTGELFF
TGTGCCAGCAGCTTAGGGTGGAGAACCGGGGAGCTGTTTTTT
>TRBV9|few|TRBJ2-3|TRBD2
CASTRRSAGVSTDTQYF
TGTGCCAGTACCCGCCGGTCCGCGGGAGTTAGCACAGATACGCAGTATTTT
>TRBV28|NA|TRBJ2-1|TRBD2
CASTAAGSGREAHEQFF
TGTGCCAGCACCGCAGCGGGATCAGGGCGAGAGGCCCATGAGCAGTTCTTC
>TRBV4-3|NA|TRBJ1-4|TRBD1
CASTLDRGDEKLFF
TGCGCCAGCACCTTGGACAGGGGGGACGAAAAACTGTTTTTT
>TRBV27|NA|TRBJ2-1|NA
CASSPQRMGPNEQFF
TGTGCCAGCAGTCCCCAGCGGATGGGCCCCAATGAGCAGTTCTTC
>TRBV7-9|NA|TRBJ1-5|NA
CASSPAGAGVSQPQHF
TGTGCCAGCAGCCCCGCGGGTGCAGGGGTCAGTCAGCCCCAGCATTTT
>TRBV7-2|NA|TRBJ2-2|NA
CASSLRQARTGELFF
TGTGCCAGCAGCCTACGACAGGCCCGCACCGGGGAGCTGTTTTTT
>TRBV9|NA|TRBJ1-2|TRBD1
CASSVGDRGIYGYTF
TGTGCCAGCAGCGTAGGAGACAGGGGGATCTATGGCTACACCTTC
>TRBV5-1|few|TRBJ2-3|TRBD1
CASSSKQGTLLTDTQYF
TGCGCCAGCAGCTCCAAACAGGGGACCCTATTAACAGATACGCAGTATTTT
>TRBV28|NA|TRBJ1-2|NA
CASSLWSPGFYGYTF
TGTGCCAGCAGTTTATGGAGTCCGGGGTTCTATGGCTACACCTTC
>TRBV4-1|few|TRBJ2-7|NA
CASSQKVDSASKQYF
TGCGCCAGCAGCCAAAAAGTGGACTCCGCCTCGAAGCAGTACTTC
>TRBV19|NA|TRBJ2-7|NA
CASSSRDEQYF
TGTGCCAGTAGTTCGCGGGACGAGCAGTACTTC
>TRBV7-2|NA|TRBJ2-3|NA
CASSSPADTQYF
TGTGCCAGCAGCTCCCCGGCAGATACGCAGTATTTT
>TRBV11-2|NA|TRBJ1-4|NA
CASSLFWSNEKLFF
TGTGCCAGCAGCTTATTCTGGAGTAATGAAAAACTGTTTTTT
>TRBV21-1|NA|TRBJ2-7|NA
CASSKEGGNSYEQYF
TGTGCCAGCAGCAAAGAAGGCGGGAACTCCTACGAGCAGTACTTC
>TRBV7-3|NA|TRBJ1-1|NA
CASSDSNTEAFF
TGTGCCAGCTCTGACAGCAACACTGAAGCTTTCTTT
>TRBV5-4|few|TRBJ2-1|NA
CASSADNLGNEQFF
TGTGCCAGCAGCGCGGACAACCTGGGGAATGAGCAGTTCTTC
>TRBV7-9|NA|TRBJ2-7|NA
CASSSDISYEQYF
TGTGCCAGCAGCTCCGACATCTCCTACGAGCAGTACTTC
>TRBV15|NA|TRBJ2-2|TRBD2
CATSRARGGNTGELFF
TGTGCCACCAGCAGGGCGCGGGGGGGGAACACCGGGGAGCTGTTTTTT
>TRBV9|NA|TRBJ2-7|TRBD1
CASSLQGGEQYF
TGTGCCAGCAGCTTACAGGGGGGAGAGCAGTACTTC
>TRBV25-1|NA|TRBJ2-7|TRBD2
CASSEAGGPNEQYF
TGTGCCAGCAGTGAAGCGGGAGGGCCCAACGAGCAGTACTTC
>TRBV2|NA|TRBJ2-1|TRBD2
CAITPGRLDNEQFF
TGTGCCATCACCCCCGGGAGGCTCGACAATGAGCAGTTCTTC
>TRBV5-5|NA|TRBJ2-6|NA
CASSLGGGSYSGANVLTF
TGTGCCAGCAGCCTGGGGGGCGGGAGCTACTCTGGGGCCAACGTCCTGACTTTC
>TRBV27|NA|TRBJ1-5|NA
CASSLWGGQPQHF
TGTGCCAGCAGTTTATGGGGAGGTCAGCCCCAGCATTTT
>TRBV7-2|once|TRBJ2-3|TRBD2
CASSTLAGMGFTDTQYF
TGTGCCAGCAGCACTCTAGCGGGAATGGGGTTCACAGATACGCAGTATTTT
>TRBV6-8|NA|TRBJ1-5|NA
CASRQPGNQPQHF
TGTGCCAGCAGACAACCAGGGAATCAGCCCCAGCATTTT
>TRBV6-5|NA|TRBJ2-7|TRBD2
CASRSMGGINEQYF
TGTGCCAGCAGGTCTATGGGGGGGATCAACGAGCAGTACTTC
>TRBV25-1|few|TRBJ2-3|NA
CASSELQTSSTQYF
TGTGCCAGCAGTGAACTCCAGACTAGTTCTACGCAGTATTTT
>TRBV27|NA|TRBJ1-2|NA
CASRREGANYGYTF
TGTGCCAGCAGGAGAGAGGGAGCTAACTATGGCTACACCTTC
>TRBV13|NA|TRBJ2-1|NA
CASSLAGLNNEQFF
TGTGCCAGCAGCTTAGCGGGACTCAACAATGAGCAGTTCTTC